These T cell receptor beta chains were read from a single sample in a study of Graves' ophthalmopathy and Graves' hyperthyroidism. TCRdb re-analysed the multiplex PCR reads in MiXCR, keeping a single row per CDR3 protein. The sample has a few hundred thousand distinct CDR3 sequences, approximately 17% seen once; the top ten hold 2.4%. The sequencing input was peripheral blood. The receptors come from an adult woman with stable Graves' hyperthyroidism. CDR3s include the opening cysteine and the closing phenylalanine or tryptophan. The D gene is left open where the match is weak. Clone sizes are given selectively: once, few, many, or a class where the clone is expanded.

clone_size: many; j_call: TRBJ2-5; d_call: -; v_call: TRBV20-1; cdr3_aa: CSARESRGASGKETQYF; cdr3_nt: TGCAGTGCTAGAGAGAGTAGGGGGGCTAGCGGCAAAGAGACCCAGTACTTC
clone_size: many; j_call: TRBJ1-6; d_call: -; v_call: TRBV4-1; cdr3_aa: CASSQDLGTAFGSPLHF; cdr3_nt: TGCGCCAGCAGCCAAGATCTCGGGACGGCCTTCGGTTCACCCCTCCACTTT
clone_size: many; j_call: TRBJ2-2; d_call: TRBD2; v_call: TRBV24-1; cdr3_aa: CATSDLGGAGELFF; cdr3_nt: TGTGCCACCAGTGACCTGGGGGGGGCCGGGGAGCTGTTTTTT
clone_size: -; j_call: TRBJ2-5; d_call: TRBD2; v_call: TRBV7-3; cdr3_aa: CASSLSGVGTQYF; cdr3_nt: TGTGCCAGCAGCCTTAGCGGGGTCGGGACCCAGTACTTC
clone_size: many; j_call: TRBJ1-2; d_call: TRBD1; v_call: TRBV6-5; cdr3_aa: CASSYSGGTNYGYTF; cdr3_nt: TGTGCCAGCAGTTACTCAGGGGGCACCAACTATGGCTACACCTTC
clone_size: few; j_call: TRBJ2-2; d_call: TRBD1; v_call: TRBV4-3; cdr3_aa: CANSQEGPGQGVAGELFF; cdr3_nt: TGCGCCAACAGCCAAGAAGGGCCGGGACAGGGAGTTGCCGGGGAGCTGTTTTTT
clone_size: many; j_call: TRBJ2-7; d_call: -; v_call: TRBV12-3/TRBV12-4; cdr3_aa: CTLEAEAYEQYF; cdr3_nt: TGTACCTTGGAGGCCGAAGCTTACGAGCAGTACTTC
clone_size: many; j_call: TRBJ2-7; d_call: -; v_call: TRBV11-2; cdr3_aa: CASSLAGRTAYEQYF; cdr3_nt: TGTGCCAGCAGCTTAGCCGGGAGAACAGCCTACGAGCAGTACTTC
clone_size: many; j_call: TRBJ2-7; d_call: -; v_call: TRBV7-9; cdr3_aa: CASSRPLGESSLEQYF; cdr3_nt: TGTGCCAGCAGTCGCCCCTTGGGCGAGTCGAGCCTCGAGCAGTACTTC
clone_size: -; j_call: TRBJ2-2; d_call: -; v_call: TRBV6-1; cdr3_aa: CASSGRGQGGTGELFF; cdr3_nt: TGTGCCAGCAGTGGACGTGGGCAGGGAGGTACCGGGGAGCTGTTTTTT
clone_size: many; j_call: TRBJ2-7; d_call: TRBD2; v_call: TRBV7-9; cdr3_aa: CASSSHPSGSSYEQYF; cdr3_nt: TGTGCCAGCAGCTCCCACCCCAGCGGGAGCTCCTACGAGCAGTACTTC
clone_size: many; j_call: TRBJ2-5; d_call: TRBD2; v_call: TRBV7-9; cdr3_aa: CASSRIGGGFQETQYF; cdr3_nt: TGTGCCAGCAGCCGGATTGGGGGGGGGTTCCAAGAGACCCAGTACTTC
clone_size: many; j_call: TRBJ1-5; d_call: -; v_call: TRBV12-3/TRBV12-4; cdr3_aa: CASSLALSRVARQPQHF; cdr3_nt: TGTGCCAGCAGTTTAGCGTTGTCGAGGGTTGCTCGTCAGCCCCAGCATTTT
clone_size: many; j_call: TRBJ2-4; d_call: TRBD1; v_call: TRBV4-1; cdr3_aa: CASSLADRENIQYF; cdr3_nt: TGCGCCAGCAGCCTAGCCGACAGGGAAAACATTCAGTACTTC
clone_size: many; j_call: TRBJ2-6; d_call: -; v_call: TRBV2; cdr3_aa: CAKDSGANVLTF; cdr3_nt: TGTGCCAAAGACTCTGGGGCCAACGTCCTGACTTTC
clone_size: -; j_call: TRBJ1-1; d_call: -; v_call: TRBV6-2/TRBV6-3; cdr3_aa: CASSYLGPPGGGAFF; cdr3_nt: TGTGCCAGCAGTTACTTGGGACCTCCGGGGGGTGGAGCTTTCTTT
clone_size: many; j_call: TRBJ2-2; d_call: TRBD2; v_call: TRBV6-2/TRBV6-3; cdr3_aa: CASSYPLLSGTNTGELFF; cdr3_nt: TGTGCCAGCAGTTACCCACTACTTAGCGGGACGAACACCGGGGAGCTGTTTTTT
clone_size: many; j_call: TRBJ2-4; d_call: -; v_call: TRBV2; cdr3_aa: CASSEEPRGNIQYF; cdr3_nt: TGTGCCAGCAGTGAAGAACCCAGGGGTAACATTCAGTACTTC
clone_size: many; j_call: TRBJ2-7; d_call: TRBD1; v_call: TRBV6-1; cdr3_aa: CASRDTGTGSYERYF; cdr3_nt: TGTGCCAGCAGGGACACCGGGACAGGGTCATACGAGCGGTACTTC
clone_size: -; j_call: TRBJ2-1; d_call: TRBD2; v_call: TRBV20-1; cdr3_aa: CSARLAGFNEQFF; cdr3_nt: TGCAGTGCTAGACTAGCGGGATTTAATGAGCAGTTCTTC
clone_size: many; j_call: TRBJ2-2; d_call: TRBD2; v_call: TRBV12-3/TRBV12-4; cdr3_aa: CASSLGTSGKTGELFF; cdr3_nt: TGTGCCAGCAGTTTAGGGACTAGCGGTAAAACCGGGGAGCTGTTTTTT
clone_size: many; j_call: TRBJ2-7; d_call: TRBD1; v_call: TRBV28; cdr3_aa: CASTSPGQGSHEQYF; cdr3_nt: TGTGCCAGTACTTCACCGGGACAGGGGTCCCACGAGCAGTACTTC
clone_size: many; j_call: TRBJ2-7; d_call: -; v_call: TRBV7-9; cdr3_aa: CASLGEPAYEQYF; cdr3_nt: TGTGCCAGCCTGGGAGAGCCCGCCTACGAGCAGTACTTC
clone_size: many; j_call: TRBJ2-7; d_call: -; v_call: TRBV6-1; cdr3_aa: CASSDFVGFYEQYF; cdr3_nt: TGTGCCAGCAGTGATTTTGTGGGGTTTTACGAGCAGTACTTC